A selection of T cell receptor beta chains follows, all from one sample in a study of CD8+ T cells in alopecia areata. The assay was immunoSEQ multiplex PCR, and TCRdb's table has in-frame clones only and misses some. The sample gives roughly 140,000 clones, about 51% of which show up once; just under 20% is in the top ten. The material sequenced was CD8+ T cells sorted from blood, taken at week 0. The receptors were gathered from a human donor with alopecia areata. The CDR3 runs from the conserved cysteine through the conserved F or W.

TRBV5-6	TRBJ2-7	CASSWDRGHEQYF
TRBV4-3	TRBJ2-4	CASSQGDNQYF
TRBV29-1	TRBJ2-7	CSVEVQSGHPYEQYF
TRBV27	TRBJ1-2	CASGKLGTPTYGYTF
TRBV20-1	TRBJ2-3	CSASSNHTQYF
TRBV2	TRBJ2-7	CASTEGRAPSYEQYF
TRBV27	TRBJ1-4	CASSRGTSEKLFF
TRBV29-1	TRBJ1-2	CSVADNLLRVYGYTF
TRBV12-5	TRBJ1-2	CASGLSSLVYGYTF
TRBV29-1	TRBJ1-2	CSVGRQTGVHGYTF
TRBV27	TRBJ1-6	CASSTDGLSYNSPLHF
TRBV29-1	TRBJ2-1	CSVEGGSGGLSEQFF
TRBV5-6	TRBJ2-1	CASSLSLNEQFF
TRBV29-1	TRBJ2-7	CSVIGNSYEQYF
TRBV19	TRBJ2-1	CASSRGVDYNEQFF
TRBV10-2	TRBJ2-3	CASSELAADTDTQYF